This TCR beta chain was observed in a study of Graves' ophthalmopathy and Graves' hyperthyroidism. In the study overall: Peripheral blood (taken before any treatment) was collected at initial diagnosis.

The study, taken as a whole, reports: Ophthalmopathy could be told apart from stable hyperthyroidism by a 13-signature model (around 85% sensitivity, around 81% specificity).

Amplified material comprised TCR beta CDR3 regions derived from RNA transcripts. Second-round multiplex PCR came after first-round RT-PCR with HTBI primers. TCRdb independently ran MiXCR on the multiplex PCR reads; one entry per CDR3 protein. The table has approximately 330,000 distinct CDR3 sequences, about 17% seen once. This clonotype showed up many times. Its matching antigen is unknown. Ophthalmopathic donors had moderate-to-severe activity, CAS ≥3 and NOSPECS ≥4, with disease that had lasted under 3 months. Trimming took 3 bases from V and 10 from J, leaving 22 bases between them. The CDR3 consists of 16 residues. Germline loops: CDR1 LNHDA, CDR2 SQIVND (reference sequence).

This sequence joins TRBV19 and TRBJ1-5; no firm D call. This receptor was taken from an adult man with Graves' ophthalmopathy. Sequenced material: peripheral blood. In DNA, the CDR3 is TGTGCCAGTAGTATCAGTTTCGGCGGAGGTTTTGATCCCCAGCATTTT. Translating it yields CASSISFGGGFDPQHF.